This note documents a single T cell receptor (beta chain) sequence. This sample is drawn from a study of shared clonotypes between healthy human individuals. In the study overall: Per donor, CD8 memory used one plate, CD8 naive used two, CD4 memory used three and CD4 naive used three.

Several immunoSEQ plates received, in even portions, the genomic DNA of each subset. Sorted-subset replicate PCR reactions contained 200 to 250 ng DNA, corresponding to around 30,000 T cell genomes. Clones were sequenced by immunoSEQ multiplex PCR, and TCRdb holds only the in-frame ones, with some missing. Among some 2,100,000 clones listed, about 93% were seen once. The germline V and J ends were trimmed by 4 bases and 10 bases, with 23 bases remaining between them. The CDR3 loop spans 15 amino acids. Germline-derived CDR1 and CDR2 are SGHDT and YYEEEE. The naive CD8 population came from CD45RO-negative cells selected for CCR7, without terminally differentiated effector memory CD45RA+ cells. Among the donors, all were Caucasian adults who lived in Nashville, Tennessee.

This sequence was found in a man aged 18 to 35 in good health. Some clones in this sample may be carry-over from other donors' samples. The sequenced sample consisted of naive CD8+ T cells from PBMCs. The chain employs TRBV5-6 and TRBJ2-5, with D maybe TRBD2 (6 bases). CDR3 bases: TGTGCCAGCAGCACCGCGGGACCGTCCAGGGTGGACCAGTACTTC. This encodes CASSTAGPSRVDQYF.